These T cell receptor beta chains were read from a single sample in a study of shared clonotypes between healthy human individuals. Clones were read by immunoSEQ multiplex PCR, and TCRdb kept only the in-frame ones, dropping some. The sample shows approximately 2.5 million clones, approximately 93% of them seen only once. The sequencing sample was made of naive CD4+ T cells from PBMCs. The receptors were gathered from a man in his late teens or twenties in good health. Some clones in this sample may be carry-over from other donors' samples. Each CDR3 is given with its conserved first and last residue. The D gene is left open where the match is weak. A clone size is listed for some rows: how often the clone was seen (once, few, many), or a class if it is expanded.

V,J,D,size,DNA,CDR3
TRBV11-2,TRBJ2-5,NA,NA,TGTGCCAGCAGCTTACAGGGTCGGCCAGAGACCCAGTACTTC,CASSLQGRPETQYF
TRBV5-4,TRBJ2-3,TRBD2,NA,TGTGCCAGCAGCCCTATAGCGGGAGGAAGCACAGATACGCAGTATTTT,CASSPIAGGSTDTQYF
TRBV6-1,TRBJ2-7,TRBD2,NA,TGTGCCAGTATACTAGCGGGGGGAGTGGAGCAGTACTTC,CASILAGGVEQYF
TRBV15,TRBJ2-3,TRBD1,once,TGTGCCACCAGCAGGCGGACAGGGGGCACAGATACGCAGTATTTT,CATSRRTGGTDTQYF
TRBV19,TRBJ1-5,NA,NA,TGTGCCAGTACTGGACCTCAGAGCAATCAGCCCCAGCATTTT,CASTGPQSNQPQHF
TRBV7-6,TRBJ2-1,TRBD2,NA,TGTGCCAGCAGCCCCAGCGGGGGGGTCTACAATGAGCAGTTCTTC,CASSPSGGVYNEQFF
TRBV2,TRBJ2-1,TRBD1,NA,TGTGCCAGCAGTGGGGACAGGGGGCTCTACAATGAGCAGTTCTTC,CASSGDRGLYNEQFF
TRBV2,TRBJ1-4,TRBD1,NA,TGTGCCAGCGGGAGGACAGGGTCATTGGGAGAAAAACTGTTTTTT,CASGRTGSLGEKLFF
TRBV28,TRBJ2-6,TRBD1,NA,TGTGCCAGCAACTCAAACAGGGGCGTTCTCAGGGGGGCCAACGTCCTGACTTTC,CASNSNRGVLRGANVLTF
TRBV5-5,TRBJ1-5,NA,NA,TGTGCCAGCAGCTTCCGCTCGGGGAGTCAGCCCCAGCATTTT,CASSFRSGSQPQHF
TRBV7-2,TRBJ2-1,TRBD2,NA,TGTGCCAGCAGCGGAGGACTAGCGGGAGTGTATGAGCAGTTCTTC,CASSGGLAGVYEQFF
TRBV27,TRBJ2-2,TRBD1,NA,TGTGCCAGCAGTTTGGACCCGTTATTCAGGGGGCACAACACCGGGGAGCTGTTTTTT,CASSLDPLFRGHNTGELFF
TRBV28,TRBJ2-1,TRBD2,NA,TGTGCCAGCAGGAGAGGAAATAGCGGGAGGGGAGGGCAGTTCTTC,CASRRGNSGRGGQFF
TRBV7-2,TRBJ2-1,NA,NA,TGTGCCAGCAGCTTTGACACCGAATTCACGGGGCAGTTCTTC,CASSFDTEFTGQFF
TRBV30,TRBJ1-4,NA,NA,TGTGCCTGGAGTGAGGGGTTTAATGAAAAACTGTTTTTT,CAWSEGFNEKLFF
TRBV7-9,TRBJ2-5,TRBD1,NA,TGTGCCAGCAGCCGCAGCGGGACAGGGGACGAGACCCAGTACTTC,CASSRSGTGDETQYF
TRBV5-3,TRBJ1-1,NA,NA,TGTGCCAGAAGCTCCGAGGACACTGAAGCTTTCTTT,CARSSEDTEAFF
TRBV25-1,TRBJ1-5,NA,NA,TGTGCCAGCAGGGGATCAGGGGTCCAGCCCCAGCATTTT,CASRGSGVQPQHF
TRBV28,TRBJ1-5,TRBD1,NA,TGTGCCAGCAGTGCAGGGGACAGTAGCCTTTGGCAGCCCCAGCATTTT,CASSAGDSSLWQPQHF
TRBV9,TRBJ1-2,NA,few,TGTGCCAGCAGCGTAGCCGGCGGGGGCAGTGGGGTGCGAGGCTACACCTTC,CASSVAGGGSGVRGYTF
TRBV7-9,TRBJ1-1,NA,NA,TGTGCCAGCAACCTTCTAGAGTATGGGGACACTGAAGCTTTCTTT,CASNLLEYGDTEAFF
TRBV5-4,TRBJ1-2,NA,NA,TGTGCCAGCAGCTATGGGCCCGTGGATGGCTACACCTTC,CASSYGPVDGYTF
TRBV5-6,TRBJ2-5,TRBD2,NA,TGTGCCAGCAGCTCAAGACTAGCGCAGGAGACCCAGTACTTC,CASSSRLAQETQYF
TRBV18,TRBJ2-7,NA,NA,TGTGCCAGCTCTCCCCAGACTAGTAATGAGCAGTACTTC,CASSPQTSNEQYF
TRBV5-6,TRBJ2-3,NA,NA,TGTGCCAGCAGCTTGATAAGGGGGACACGGACAGATACGCAGTATTTT,CASSLIRGTRTDTQYF
TRBV7-3,TRBJ2-3,TRBD2,NA,TGTGCCAGCAGCTTAACGGGTCCAGCGGGAGGCCCACAGATCACGCAGTATTTT,CASSLTGPAGGPQITQYF
TRBV9,TRBJ1-4,NA,NA,TGTGCCAGCAGCGTAACGGGGGAAAAACTGTTTTTT,CASSVTGEKLFF
TRBV5-1,TRBJ1-1,NA,NA,TGCGCCAGCAGCTTGGCCGGGGGGCGCTCATTGGGTAATACTGAAGCTTTCTTT,CASSLAGGRSLGNTEAFF
TRBV5-6,TRBJ1-1,NA,NA,TGTGCCAGCAGCTTGAAACAGATCTACACTGAAGCTTTCTTT,CASSLKQIYTEAFF
TRBV9,TRBJ1-2,NA,NA,TGTGCCAGCAGCGCCCGGGACATCGGCTATGGCTACACCTTC,CASSARDIGYGYTF
TRBV19,TRBJ2-5,NA,NA,TGTGCCAGTAGTAGAAGATCAGTAGAAGAGACCCAGTACTTC,CASSRRSVEETQYF
TRBV11-3,TRBJ2-3,NA,NA,TGTGCCAGCAGCTTATCCTCGGGCGGTAGCACAGATACGCAGTATTTT,CASSLSSGGSTDTQYF
TRBV30,TRBJ2-5,NA,NA,TGTGCCTTCCAGGACAGCTTGGGGCCTTACCAAGAGACCCAGTACTTC,CAFQDSLGPYQETQYF
TRBV18,TRBJ2-5,TRBD2,NA,TGTGCCAGCTCACCACCTCGTGGGACTAGCGAGATCCAAGAGACCCAGTACTTC,CASSPPRGTSEIQETQYF
TRBV5-1,TRBJ1-2,TRBD1,NA,TGCGCCAGTACAACCGGGACAGGGATCTATGGCTACACCTTC,CASTTGTGIYGYTF
TRBV5-8,TRBJ2-7,TRBD2,NA,TGTGCCAGCACCCCCGTAGGACTAGCGGGATCATACGAGCAGTACTTC,CASTPVGLAGSYEQYF
TRBV4-1,TRBJ2-5,TRBD2,NA,TGCGCCAGCAGCCAACCACCGGGACTAGCGGGAAATACCCAAGAGACCCAGTACTTC,CASSQPPGLAGNTQETQYF
TRBV5-1,TRBJ2-1,TRBD2,NA,TGCGCCAGCAGCTTGGGGCGGGAGGTGGATGAGCAGTTCTTC,CASSLGREVDEQFF
TRBV28,TRBJ2-7,TRBD1,once,TGTGCCAGCAGTTCCCCAGGGGGAGCTCTAGGATACGAGCAGTACTTC,CASSSPGGALGYEQYF
TRBV19,TRBJ2-3,TRBD2,NA,TGTGCCAGTAGTACAACTAGCGGGAGCGGCACAGATACGCAGTATTTT,CASSTTSGSGTDTQYF
TRBV18,TRBJ1-2,NA,NA,TGTGCCAGCTCAGGGCGGGGAGACTATGGCTACACCTTC,CASSGRGDYGYTF
TRBV28,TRBJ2-5,TRBD2,NA,TGTGCCAGCAGTCCGGGACTCGGGGGGGCCGCCCAGTACTTC,CASSPGLGGAAQYF